Each of the 26 T cell receptor beta chains below was sequenced from the same sample in a study of T cells in Graves' hyperthyroidism and ophthalmopathy. The investigators amplified TCR beta CDR3 regions from RNA transcripts. The study used the HTBI primer set for a first-round RT-PCR of the TCR CDR3. TCRdb passed the multiplex PCR reads through MiXCR, listing each CDR3 protein once. This sample has approximately 740,000 distinct CDR3 sequences; less than 15% occur once, and the top ten carry about 9.4%. The sequencing sample was made of blood. These receptors were taken from a woman in her late teens or twenties with Graves' hyperthyroidism.

This clonotype was detected ten times or more. CDR3 coding DNA: TGTGCCAGCTCACCGCTACAAGACAATGAGCAGTTCTTC. Translation gives CASSPLQDNEQFF. The chain couples TRBV18 to TRBJ2-1; no clear D. The V gene lost 3 bases and the J gene lost 5 bases, with 8 bases spanning the gap. The CDR3 runs to 13 residues. Germline CDR1 is KGHSH and CDR2 is LQKENI.

This clonotype has ten or more counts. The chain carries TRBV5-1 and TRBJ1-1, with TRBD1 as a possible D gene (5 bases). Per the germline V gene, CDR1 is SGHRS and CDR2 is YFSETQ. The germline V and J ends were trimmed by 2 bases and 1 base, with 12 bases remaining between them. The CDR3 consists of 15 residues. CDR3 bases: TGCGCCAGCAGCTTAGGGACCGGACCGAACACTGAAGCTTTCTTT. Translation: CASSLGTGPNTEAFF. Combining the CDR3 with reference TRBV5-1 and TRBJ1-1 gives the whole variable domain KAGVTQTPRYLIKTRGQQVTLSCSPISGHRSVSWYQQTPGQGLQFLFEYFSETQRNKGNFPGRFSGRQFSNSRSEMNVSTLELGDSALYLCASSLGTGPNTEAFFGQGTRLTVV.

The V call is TRBV19, the J call TRBJ1-5, with 8 bases identical to TRBD1. CDR1 is LNHDA, CDR2 SQIVND, per germline (reference sequence). The J segment lost 0 bases and the V segment lost 4 bases, leaving 5 bases of the junction unmatched. The CDR3 loop spans 16 amino acids. In nucleotides, the CDR3 is TGTGCCAGTAGTACTACGACAGGGGTTAGCAATCAGCCCCAGCATTTT. As protein: CASSTTTGVSNQPQHF.

This clonotype was found many times. The chain uses TRBV4-3 and TRBJ1-1, with D possibly being TRBD1 (5 bases). This CDR3 has 13 amino acids. V was cut by 6 bases and J by 5 bases, with 13 bases left in between. Germline V gene sequence: CDR1 LGHNA, CDR2 YSLEER. CDR3 region: CASRLSGGTEAFF. Here the CDR3 DNA reads TGCGCCAGCAGGCTCTCCGGGGGTACTGAAGCTTTCTTT.

This clonotype was found a few times. The gene calls are TRBV2 and TRBJ1-5, with 9 positions matching TRBD1. Germline CDR1 SNHLY, CDR2 FYNNEI. The CDR3 runs to 15 residues. The V segment lost 5 bases and the J segment 4 bases; nucleotides outside the gene matches: 6. In nucleotides, the CDR3 is TGTGCCAGCAGTAAGGACAGGGGCGGGAATCAGCCCCAGCATTTT. Translating gives CASSKDRGGNQPQHF.

This clonotype was found many times. The chain recombines TRBV18 with TRBJ2-7; D ambiguous. Germline CDR1 is KGHSH and CDR2 is LQKENI. V lost 0 bases and J 7 bases, leaving 16 bases between the germline ends. The CDR3 runs 15 residues. The CDR3 region is CASSPPGSGDLEQYF. CDR3 sequence (DNA): TGTGCCAGCTCACCACCGGGATCAGGCGACTTGGAGCAGTACTTC.

This clonotype was counted between two and nine times. This chain joins TRBV13 and TRBJ2-7; 13 bases are a match to TRBD2. V was pared by 5 bases and J by 0 bases, with 16 bases of the junction left unmatched. The CDR3 contains 20 residues. Germline CDR1 PRHDT, CDR2 FYEKMQ (reference sequence). The CDR3 DNA reads TGTGCCAGCAGCCCGCACCAGAGGACTAGCGGGAGATTGAGCTCCTACGAGCAGTACTTC. It codes for CASSPHQRTSGRLSSYEQYF.

This clonotype was counted at least ten times. This chain links TRBV28 with TRBJ2-7; tentative D call: TRBD2 (6 bases). Germline V gene sequence: CDR1 MDHEN, CDR2 SYDVKM. The length of the CDR3 is 14 residues. V shed 7 bases and J shed 7 bases, with 20 bases lying between them. In DNA form, the CDR3 reads TGTGCCAGCAAAACCGACGGGAGTATCCAGGAGCAGTACTTC. Protein product: CASKTDGSIQEQYF.

This clonotype has just a few counts. The chain combines TRBV5-4 with TRBJ1-2; D not resolved. Trimming stripped 3 bases from V and 3 bases from J, with 15 bases between. The CDR3 consists of 15 residues. CDR1 SGHNT and CDR2 YYREEE come from the germline V gene (reference sequence). The CDR3 coding sequence is TGTGCCAGCAGCTCTTGGACGGAAATGGACTATGGCTACACCTTC. It translates to CASSSWTEMDYGYTF.

The chain carries TRBV6-1 and TRBJ2-4; 7 nucleotides line up with TRBD1. Germline V gene lookup returns CDR1 MNHNS and CDR2 SASEGT. J gave up 1 base and V 1 base, and 4 bases lay outside the gene matches. This CDR3 is built from 16 residues. As DNA, the CDR3 is TGTGCCAGCAGTGAAGACTTCAGGGGGGCCAAAAACATTCAGTACTTC. It translates to CASSEDFRGAKNIQYF.

The chain carries TRBV25-1 and TRBJ2-2; a weak D match, TRBD2 (6 bases). This CDR3 contains 16 residues. CDR1 is MGHDK and CDR2 is SYGVNS in the germline V gene. V gave up 9 bases and J gave up 2 bases, with 19 bases separating them. CDR3 sequence (DNA): TGTGCCAGTCAAGACAAAGCGGGCCTCAACACCGGGGAGCTGTTTTTT. As protein: CASQDKAGLNTGELFF. Complete variable domain (other parts from reference TRBV25-1 and TRBJ2-2): EADIYQTPRYLVIGTGKKITLECSQTMGHDKMYWYQQDPGMELHLIHYSYGVNSTEKGDLSSESTVSRIRTEHFPLTLESARPSHTSQYLCASQDKAGLNTGELFFGEGSRLTVL.

This rearrangement joins TRBV9 to TRBJ1-6; D is unresolved. The CDR3 extends over 18 amino acids. The V and J ends lost 0 bases and 5 bases respectively, with 18 bases between them. The V gene's germline CDR1 is SGDLS and CDR2 YYNGEE. CDR3 in amino acids: CASSVDNGGMVNNSPLHF. CDR3 DNA: TGTGCCAGCAGCGTAGACAACGGAGGAATGGTTAATAATTCACCCCTCCACTTT.

A few counts support this clonotype. The genes are TRBV6-2 or TRBV6-3 and TRBJ2-7, with 12 bases identical to TRBD2. V lost 6 bases, J lost 2 bases, and 11 bases stayed unmatched. Germline-derived CDR1 and CDR2 are MNHEY and SVGEGT. The CDR3 has 17 residues. The CDR3 DNA sequence: TGTGCCAGCAGACTGGAGCTAGCGGGAGGGGCCCCCTACGAGCAGTACTTC. Protein product: CASRLELAGGAPYEQYF.

Many counts were recorded for this clonotype. The V call is TRBV10-3, the J call TRBJ2-5; D possibly uses TRBD1 or TRBD2 (6 bases each). The CDR3 has 13 amino acids. Per germline, CDR1 ENHRY and CDR2 SYGVKD. Trimming cost V 3 bases and J 5 bases, with 10 bases left between them. Written as DNA, the CDR3 is TGTGCCATCAGTGACCGAGGGGGGGAGACCCAGTACTTC. Its protein is CAISDRGGETQYF.

In its sample, this clonotype was seen many times. The rearrangement links TRBV6-1 to TRBJ2-3; 11 bases agree with TRBD2. CDR3 size: 15 residues. V was clipped by 6 bases and J by 3 bases; unmatched bases: 5. CDR1 and CDR2 from the germline V gene are MNHNS and SASEGT. CDR3 bases: TGTGCCAGCAGGGTTCTAGCGGGAGGTACAGATACGCAGTATTTT. It codes for CASRVLAGGTDTQYF.

V gene TRBV2 combines with J gene TRBJ2-7, with a weak D call TRBD2 (6 bases). Trimming pared 6 bases from V and 5 bases from J, leaving 26 bases between. Germline-derived CDR1 and CDR2 are SNHLY and FYNNEI. This CDR3 contains 17 residues. CDR3 region: CASRSLVTGGVGDEQYF. The CDR3 nucleotides are TGTGCCAGCAGATCACTAGTCACTGGCGGGGTGGGGGACGAGCAGTACTTC.

This clonotype was counted ten times or more. The CDR3 DNA reads TGTGCCAGCAGCCCCTCACACCGTAACTATGGCTACACCTTC. Its translation: CASSPSHRNYGYTF. The chain has TRBV11-2 and TRBJ1-2; D gene unclear. The CDR3 contains 14 residues. The germline V gene encodes CDR1 SGHAT and CDR2 FQNNGV. The V gene lost 5 bases and the J gene lost 1 base, with 11 bases spanning the gap.

This clonotype has just a few counts. The rearrangement uses TRBV29-1 and TRBJ2-1; 7 positions match TRBD2. The V gene end was trimmed by 8 bases and the J gene end by 4 bases; junction bases not matched to a gene: 5. This CDR3 contains 12 residues. CDR1 and CDR2 (germline): SQVTM, ANQGSEA. The CDR3 region has the DNA TGCAGCCCAGTGGGACTATACAATGAGCAGTTCTTC. This codes for CSPVGLYNEQFF.

The chain joins TRBV19 to TRBJ2-3; 7 bases match TRBD1. With V trimmed by 3 bases and J by 6 bases, 15 bases remained unmatched. Germline V gives CDR1 LNHDA, CDR2 SQIVND (reference sequence). CDR3 length equals 17 residues. This chain's CDR3 is CASSISPGTALGDTQYF. As DNA, the CDR3 is TGTGCCAGTAGTATCTCGCCCGGGACAGCACTGGGTGATACGCAGTATTTT. Complete variable domain (other parts from reference TRBV19 and TRBJ2-3): DGGITQSPKYLFRKEGQNVTLSCEQNLNHDAMYWYRQDPGQGLRLIYYSQIVNDFQKGDIAEGYSVSREKKESFPLTVTSAQKNPTAFYLCASSISPGTALGDTQYFGPGTRLTVL.

Note on this clonotype: This sequence may be a read error, since a much larger clone differs from it by one base. The J gene is TRBJ2-7, the V gene TRBV28, with TRBD1 matching over 8 bases. Germline V gives CDR1 MDHEN, CDR2 SYDVKM. The CDR3 loop spans 14 amino acids. Trimming cost V 4 bases and J 3 bases; bases outside gene matches: 5. The CDR3 DNA reads as TGTGCCAGCAGTTCAACGGGACAGGTCTACGAGCAGTACTTC. Its translation is CASSSTGQVYEQYF.

The chain employs TRBV20-1 and TRBJ1-2; 7 bases line up with TRBD1. V lost 6 bases and J lost 12; bases outside the gene matches: 7. Per the germline V gene, CDR1 is DFQATT and CDR2 is SNEGSKA (reference sequence). The CDR3 loop spans 10 amino acids. The DNA for the CDR3 is TGCAGTGCGGCCGGACAGGTACACACCTTC. It codes for CSAAGQVHTF.

There are a few counts of this clonotype. V is TRBV9 and J is TRBJ2-5; D may correspond to TRBD1 or TRBD2 (5 bases each). V lost 4 bases, J lost 1 base, and 14 bases lay in between. This CDR3 comprises 15 residues. Germline V CDR1 and CDR2: SGDLS, YYNGEE. As DNA, the CDR3 is TGTGCCAGCAGCCAATCGGGACGGAGCCAAGAGACCCAGTACTTC. Translation: CASSQSGRSQETQYF.

The J gene is TRBJ1-3, the V gene TRBV3-1, with 8 bases aligning to TRBD1. V lost 6 bases, J lost 2 bases, and 3 bases stayed unmatched. This CDR3 is built from 14 residues. Germline V gene data show CDR1 as LGHDT and CDR2 as YNNKEL (reference sequence). The CDR3 loop reads CASRADRAGNTIYF. The CDR3, as DNA: TGTGCCAGCAGGGCGGACAGGGCTGGAAACACCATATATTTT.

This clonotype was observed at least ten times. CDR3 sequence: CASSPPETSSPLHF. DNA for the CDR3: TGTGCCAGCTCACCACCGGAAACAAGTTCACCCCTCCACTTT. The gene calls are TRBV18 and TRBJ1-6; D is uncertain. The V gene's germline CDR1 is KGHSH and CDR2 LQKENI. This CDR3 region has 14 residues. The germline V and J ends were trimmed by 0 bases and 9 bases, with 9 bases remaining between them.

This clonotype occurred many times. The chain combines TRBV20-1 with TRBJ2-7; 7 bases map to TRBD2. The J segment lost 7 bases and the V segment lost 1 base, leaving 10 bases of the junction unmatched. The CDR3 runs to 14 residues. CDR1 and CDR2 (germline): DFQATT, SNEGSKA (reference sequence). CDR3 region: CSARAGGGPEEQYF. CDR3 DNA sequence: TGCAGTGCTAGAGCTGGGGGAGGGCCGGAGGAGCAGTACTTC.

This clonotype was seen repeatedly, ten times or more. The chain combines TRBV4-2 with TRBJ1-5; the D is unclear. Germline CDR1 is LGHNA and CDR2 is YNFKEQ. The CDR3 covers 13 residues. V was shortened by 5 bases and J by 5 bases, with 10 bases between the two germline ends. Here the CDR3 DNA reads TGTGCCAGCAGCGAAACGGCTTATCAGCCCCAGCATTTT. Protein product: CASSETAYQPQHF.